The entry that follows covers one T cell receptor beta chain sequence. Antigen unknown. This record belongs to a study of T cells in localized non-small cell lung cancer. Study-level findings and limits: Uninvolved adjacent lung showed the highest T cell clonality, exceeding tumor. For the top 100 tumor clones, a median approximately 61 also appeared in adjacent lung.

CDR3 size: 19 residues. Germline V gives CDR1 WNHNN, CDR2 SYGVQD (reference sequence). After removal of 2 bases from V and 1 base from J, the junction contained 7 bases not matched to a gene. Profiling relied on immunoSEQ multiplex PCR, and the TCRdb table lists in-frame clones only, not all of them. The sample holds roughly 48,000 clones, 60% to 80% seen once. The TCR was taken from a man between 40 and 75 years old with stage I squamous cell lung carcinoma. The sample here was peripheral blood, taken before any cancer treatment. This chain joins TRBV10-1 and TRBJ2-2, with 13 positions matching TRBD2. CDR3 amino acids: CASSEGLAGAMKNTGELFF. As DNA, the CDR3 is TGCGCCAGCAGTGAGGGACTAGCGGGGGCCATGAAGAACACCGGGGAGCTGTTTTTT.